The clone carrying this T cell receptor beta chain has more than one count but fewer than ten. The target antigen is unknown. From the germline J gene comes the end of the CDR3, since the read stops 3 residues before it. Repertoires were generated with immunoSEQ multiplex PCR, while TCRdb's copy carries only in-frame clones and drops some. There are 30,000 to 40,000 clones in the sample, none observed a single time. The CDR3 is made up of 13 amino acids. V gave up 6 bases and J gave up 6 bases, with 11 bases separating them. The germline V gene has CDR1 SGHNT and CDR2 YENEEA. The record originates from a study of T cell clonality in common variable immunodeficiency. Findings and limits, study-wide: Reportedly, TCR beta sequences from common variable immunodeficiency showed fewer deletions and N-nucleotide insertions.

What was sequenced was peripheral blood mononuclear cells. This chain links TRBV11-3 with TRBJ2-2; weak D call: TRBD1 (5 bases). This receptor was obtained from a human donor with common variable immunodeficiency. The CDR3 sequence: CASRDRGSGELFF. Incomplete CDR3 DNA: TGTGCCAGCAGAGACAGAGGTTCCGGGGAG.